Listed below are T cell receptor beta chains from one sample, sequenced in a study of shared clonotypes between healthy human individuals. The repertoire was sequenced with immunoSEQ multiplex PCR; TCRdb's copy has only in-frame clones and lacks some. Among about 1.1 million clones listed, more than 75% were seen once. The specimen was memory CD4+ T cells from PBMCs. The receptors originated from a man aged 18 to 30 in good health. Some clones in this sample may be carry-over from other donors' samples. The CDR3 runs from the conserved cysteine through the conserved F or W. The order of the fields is D gene, V gene, clone size, J gene, CDR3 protein, CDR3 DNA. A D gene is named only where the DNA matches it firmly. Size tells how often a clone was seen (once, few, many) or the class of an expanded clone, and some rows leave it out.

-	TRBV7-9	-	TRBJ2-5	CASSPDSGAWETQYF	TGTGCCAGCAGCCCGGATAGCGGAGCTTGGGAGACCCAGTACTTC
-	TRBV6-5	-	TRBJ1-2	CASSYGAEYGYTF	TGTGCCAGCAGTTACGGGGCAGAGTATGGCTACACCTTC
TRBD1	TRBV15	-	TRBJ2-6	CATSKTGFPGANVLTF	TGTGCCACCAGCAAGACAGGGTTTCCTGGGGCCAACGTCCTGACTTTC
TRBD1	TRBV30	-	TRBJ1-6	CALRTGTGGSPLHF	TGTGCCTTACGGACCGGGACAGGTGGCTCACCCCTCCACTTT
TRBD2	TRBV28	-	TRBJ2-7	CASSGTSFWEQYF	TGTGCCAGCAGTGGGACTAGCTTCTGGGAGCAGTACTTC
-	TRBV20-1	-	TRBJ2-1	CSAREGDLRFF	TGCAGTGCTAGAGAGGGTGACTTACGGTTCTTC
-	TRBV7-9	-	TRBJ2-4	CASSASIQAKNIQYF	TGTGCCAGCAGCGCTAGCATTCAAGCCAAAAACATTCAGTACTTC
TRBD1	TRBV6-1	-	TRBJ2-6	CASSGQGASGANVLTF	TGTGCCAGCAGTGGGCAGGGGGCATCTGGGGCCAACGTCCTGACTTTC
-	TRBV30	few	TRBJ1-4	CAWSHGGATNEKLFF	TGTGCCTGGAGCCATGGTGGGGCAACTAATGAAAAACTGTTTTTT
-	TRBV6-6	-	TRBJ2-3	CAISTERDPTRDTQYF	TGTGCGATCTCCACCGAACGGGACCCTACCCGAGATACGCAGTATTTT
-	TRBV28	many	TRBJ1-4	CASSVGRWGWDEKLFF	TGTGCCAGCAGTGTAGGCCGATGGGGGTGGGATGAAAAACTGTTTTTT
-	TRBV4-3	-	TRBJ2-2	CASSQEFPGELFF	TGCGCCAGCAGCCAAGAGTTTCCCGGGGAGCTGTTTTTT
-	TRBV18	-	TRBJ1-2	CASSPEADIYGYTF	TGTGCCAGCTCACCAGAGGCAGACATCTATGGCTACACCTTC
-	TRBV11-2	-	TRBJ1-5	CASSLSGVNQPQHF	TGTGCCAGCAGCTTATCAGGGGTGAATCAGCCCCAGCATTTT
-	TRBV6-1	-	TRBJ2-3	CASFVSGDTQYF	TGTGCCAGCTTCGTATCGGGCGATACGCAGTATTTT
-	TRBV6-1	once	TRBJ2-6	CASSEVGSSGANVLTF	TGTGCCAGCAGTGAGGTGGGAAGCTCTGGGGCCAACGTCCTGACTTTC
-	TRBV7-8	few	TRBJ2-7	CASTRGGTLSWEQYF	TGTGCCAGCACCAGAGGGGGGACACTGTCTTGGGAGCAGTACTTC
-	TRBV7-2	-	TRBJ1-5	CASSRGGGHQPQHF	TGTGCCAGCAGCCGGGGCGGGGGTCACCAGCCCCAGCATTTT
-	TRBV5-5	few	TRBJ1-4	CASSLADTTNEKLFF	TGTGCCAGCAGCTTGGCAGATACAACTAATGAAAAACTGTTTTTT
-	TRBV30	-	TRBJ1-5	CAWSVEGNGNQPQHF	TGTGCCTGGAGTGTGGAGGGGAATGGCAATCAGCCCCAGCATTTT
-	TRBV20-1	-	TRBJ2-1	CSGSGYNEQFF	TGCAGCGGGTCCGGATACAATGAGCAGTTCTTC
TRBD1	TRBV5-1	-	TRBJ2-1	CASSLSTGIVGNEQFF	TGCGCCAGCAGCTTATCGACAGGGATCGTGGGCAATGAGCAGTTCTTC
-	TRBV4-3	-	TRBJ2-3	CASSRQGTDTQYF	TGCGCCAGCAGCCGACAGGGCACAGATACGCAGTATTTT
-	TRBV5-6	few	TRBJ1-6	CASSLQGSPLHF	TGTGCCAGCAGCCTACAGGGTTCACCCCTCCACTTT
-	TRBV28	-	TRBJ2-5	CASLAVSKETQYF	TGTGCCAGCTTGGCGGTATCAAAAGAGACCCAGTACTTC
TRBD1	TRBV30	-	TRBJ1-4	CAWREGTGMGKLFF	TGTGCCTGGAGGGAGGGGACAGGGATGGGGAAACTGTTTTTT
-	TRBV27	-	TRBJ1-2	CASSLRGVGASYTF	TGTGCCAGCAGTTTACGGGGGGTGGGGGCTAGCTACACCTTC